These 16 T cell receptor beta chains originate from one sample sequenced in a study of CD8+CD57+ T cells in acquired aplastic anemia. Profiles of TCR beta VDJ and CDR3 were generated from a genomic DNA template. TCRdb re-analysed the reads in MiXCR, keeping a single row per CDR3 protein. The profile shows around 180,000 distinct CDR3 sequences, around 60% of them singletons. Sequencing input: sorted CD4+, CD8+, or CD8+CD57+ T cells (not recorded which) from PBMCs. The source is a human donor in good health.

The rearrangement joins TRBV19 to TRBJ2-3, with a weak D call TRBD2 (5 bases). The CDR3 runs 13 residues. CDR1 and CDR2 (germline): LNHDA, SQIVND (reference sequence). With 3 bases removed from V and 4 bases from J, the gap between germline ends came to 8 bases. The CDR3 reads CASSIGGADTQYF. The CDR3 DNA is TGTGCCAGTAGTATCGGAGGCGCAGATACGCAGTATTTT.

The rearrangement joins TRBV7-9 to TRBJ2-7; the D gene is possibly TRBD1 (6 bases). The CDR3 totals 16 residues. Trimming left V 5 bases short and J 1 base short, with 18 bases between. The V gene's germline CDR1 is SEHNR and CDR2 FQNEAQ (reference sequence). For the CDR3, the DNA is TGTGCCAGCAGCCCCGGCCAAAGCAGGGGTTCCTACGAGCAGTACTTC. This translates into CASSPGQSRGSYEQYF.

The chain recombines TRBV9 with TRBJ2-1; TRBD2 is a possible D gene (7 bases). Germline values: CDR1 SGDLS, CDR2 YYNGEE. This CDR3 is 15 amino acids long. V lost 0 bases and J lost 7, with 14 bases in between. As DNA, the CDR3 is TGTGCCAGCAGCGTAGGTGGGGGGGGGCGTAATGAGCAGTTCTTC. This gives the protein CASSVGGGGRNEQFF.

The chain is built from TRBV20-1 and TRBJ2-2; the D gene is possibly TRBD2 (5 bases). The CDR3 length is 16 residues. Germline CDR1 reads DFQATT; CDR2 reads SNEGSKA (reference sequence). V lost 0 bases to trimming and J lost 2 bases, with 13 bases between them. The CDR3 reads CSAREGYRGNTGELFF. The CDR3 DNA is TGCAGTGCTAGAGAGGGTTATCGGGGTAACACCGGGGAGCTGTTTTTT.

This chain connects TRBV2 to TRBJ1-2, with D possibly matching TRBD1 (5 bases). V lost 5 bases to trimming and J lost 2 bases, with 15 bases between them. Germline V lookup: CDR1 SNHLY, CDR2 FYNNEI. The CDR3 loop spans 15 amino acids. CDR3 amino acids: CASSNYRGENYGYTF. For the CDR3, the DNA is TGTGCCAGCAGTAACTACCGAGGGGAGAACTATGGCTACACCTTC.

A few counts support this clonotype. The rearrangement uses TRBV20-1 and TRBJ1-1; a weak D match, TRBD1 (6 bases). Germline values: CDR1 DFQATT, CDR2 SNEGSKA (reference sequence). The length of the CDR3 is 13 residues. Between the trimmed V and J ends, which lost 1 base and 5 bases, there was a span of 11 bases. The CDR3, as DNA: TGCAGTGCTAGAGGAAACAGGGATACTGAAGCTTTCTTT. It specifies CSARGNRDTEAFF.

This rearrangement joins TRBV10-3 to TRBJ1-5; no clear D. The CDR3 consists of 15 residues. The V gene's germline CDR1 is ENHRY and CDR2 SYGVKD. V was cut by 11 bases and J by 4 bases, with 21 bases left in between. The CDR3: CAPRRVRQENQPQHF. The CDR3 DNA sequence: TGTGCCCCCAGGCGGGTGAGGCAGGAAAATCAGCCCCAGCATTTT.

The V call is TRBV10-3, the J call TRBJ1-5; possibly TRBD1 for D (5 bases). The CDR3 consists of 13 residues. Trimming stripped 6 bases from V and 3 bases from J, with 9 bases between. Germline CDR1 and CDR2: ENHRY and SYGVKD. This CDR3 reads CAIRDISNQPQHF. DNA for the CDR3: TGTGCCATCAGGGACATCTCCAATCAGCCCCAGCATTTT.

Points on this clonotype: It may be a read error: a sequence one base away is much more abundant. J is TRBJ2-1 and V is TRBV12-3 or TRBV12-4, with TRBD2 matching over 8 bases. This CDR3 has 16 residues. CDR3 sequence: CASSLGPSGSINEQSF. DNA for the CDR3: TGTGCCAGCAGTTTGGGCCCGAGCGGGAGTATTAATGAGCAGTCCTTC.

V gene TRBV12-3 or TRBV12-4 combines with J gene TRBJ2-2; D possibly corresponds to TRBD2 (5 bases). Trimming cost V 3 bases and J 0 bases, with 17 bases left between them. The CDR3 consists of 18 residues. This CDR3 reads CASSFFGRGYSNTGELFF. CDR3 nucleotides: TGTGCCAGCAGTTTTTTCGGCAGAGGGTACTCGAACACCGGGGAGCTGTTTTTT.

Notes on this clonotype: One junction end does not reproduce the germline sequence, and a read error may be involved. The chain carries TRBV7-7 and TRBJ2-7; D possibly uses TRBD1 or TRBD2 (5 bases each). The CDR3 sequence is 13 residues long. The V gene's germline CDR1 is SSHAT and CDR2 FNYEAQ (reference sequence). This CDR3 reads CASSLVWGNEQYF. The CDR3, as DNA: TGTGCTAGCAGCTTAGTGTGGGGGAACGAGCAGTACTTC.

This clonotype occurred once. CDR3 sequence: CASSHARERSEQFF. The CDR3 DNA is TGTGCCAGCAGCCATGCCCGGGAGAGGAGTGAGCAGTTCTTC. The chain carries TRBV7-2 and TRBJ2-1, with a possible D match to TRBD2 (6 bases). In germline, CDR1 is SGHTA, CDR2 FQGNSA. This CDR3 spans 14 amino acids. Trimming cost V 5 bases and J 9 bases, with 17 bases left between them.

The gene calls are TRBV24-1 and TRBJ1-1, with TRBD1 matching 9 bases. This CDR3 has 15 amino acids. CDR1 KGHDR and CDR2 SFDVKD come from the germline V gene. V was pared by 3 bases and J by 3 bases, with 4 bases of the junction left unmatched. CDR3: CATSDQTGGDTEAFF. CDR3 in DNA: TGTGCCACCAGTGATCAGACAGGGGGTGACACTGAAGCTTTCTTT.

V usage is TRBV12-3 or TRBV12-4 and J usage is TRBJ2-7, with 8 bases matching TRBD1. This CDR3 is built from 15 residues. Losses at the gene ends were 0 bases for V and 3 bases for J; bases not matched to a gene: 4. This CDR3 is CASSLAGTGDYEQYF. The CDR3, as DNA: TGTGCCAGCAGTTTAGCCGGGACAGGAGACTACGAGCAGTACTTC.

The chain employs TRBV19 and TRBJ2-2; perhaps TRBD1 as D (6 bases). The CDR3 extends over 15 amino acids. The germline CDR1 and CDR2 sequences are LNHDA and SQIVND (reference sequence). The V gene lost 5 bases and the J gene lost 3 bases, with 13 bases spanning the gap. This chain's CDR3 is CASSVQDSYTGELFF. The CDR3 nucleotides are TGTGCCAGTAGTGTCCAGGACAGTTACACCGGGGAGCTGTTTTTT.

This clonotype has just one count. This chain connects TRBV7-8 to TRBJ1-1; possibly TRBD1 for D (5 bases). V lost 5 bases and J lost 4, with 11 bases in between. Germline assignment: CDR1 SGHVS and CDR2 FQNEAQ. This CDR3 spans 13 amino acids. DNA for the CDR3: TGTGCCAGCAGCCACAGGTCAGCCACTGAAGCTTTCTTT. This codes for CASSHRSATEAFF.